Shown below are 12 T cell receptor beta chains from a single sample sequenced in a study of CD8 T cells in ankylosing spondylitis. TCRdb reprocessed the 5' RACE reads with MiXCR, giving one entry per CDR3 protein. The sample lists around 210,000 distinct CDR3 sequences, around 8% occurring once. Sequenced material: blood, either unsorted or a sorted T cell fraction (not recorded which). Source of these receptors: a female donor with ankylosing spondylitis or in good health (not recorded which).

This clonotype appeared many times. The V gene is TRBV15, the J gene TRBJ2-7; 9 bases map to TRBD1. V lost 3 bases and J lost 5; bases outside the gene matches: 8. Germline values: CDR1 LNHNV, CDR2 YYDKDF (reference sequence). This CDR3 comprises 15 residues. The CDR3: CATSRAGTGRNEQYF. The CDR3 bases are TGTGCCACCAGCAGGGCCGGGACAGGGCGAAACGAGCAGTACTTC.

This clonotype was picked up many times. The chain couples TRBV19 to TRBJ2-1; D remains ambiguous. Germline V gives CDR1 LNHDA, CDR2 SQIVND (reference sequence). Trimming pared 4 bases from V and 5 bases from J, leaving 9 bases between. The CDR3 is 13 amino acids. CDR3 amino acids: CASSTRRDNEQFF. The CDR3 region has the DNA TGTGCCAGTAGTACTCGTAGGGACAATGAGCAGTTCTTC.

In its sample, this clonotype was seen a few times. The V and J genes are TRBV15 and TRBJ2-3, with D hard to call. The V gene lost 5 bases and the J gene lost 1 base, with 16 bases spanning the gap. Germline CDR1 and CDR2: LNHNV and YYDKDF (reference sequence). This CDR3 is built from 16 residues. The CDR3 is CATSPDPQRGTDTQYF. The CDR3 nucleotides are TGTGCCACCAGCCCGGACCCTCAAAGGGGCACAGATACGCAGTATTTT.

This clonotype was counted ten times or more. The CDR3 loop reads CASSYSILGRANEQFF. The CDR3 DNA reads TGTGCCAGCAGTTACTCGATCCTAGGTCGGGCCAATGAGCAGTTCTTC. The chain links TRBV6-5 to TRBJ2-1, with D unresolved. This CDR3 has 16 amino acids. Germline CDR1 is MNHEY and CDR2 is SVGAGI. V lost 0 bases and J lost 6, with 15 bases in between.

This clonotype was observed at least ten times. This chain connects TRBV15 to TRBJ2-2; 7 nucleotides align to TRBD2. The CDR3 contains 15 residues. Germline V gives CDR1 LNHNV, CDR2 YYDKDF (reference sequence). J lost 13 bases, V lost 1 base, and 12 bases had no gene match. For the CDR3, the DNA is TGTGCCACCAGCAGAGTCGCTAGCGGAACCGAAGGGCTGTTTTTT. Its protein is CATSRVASGTEGLFF.

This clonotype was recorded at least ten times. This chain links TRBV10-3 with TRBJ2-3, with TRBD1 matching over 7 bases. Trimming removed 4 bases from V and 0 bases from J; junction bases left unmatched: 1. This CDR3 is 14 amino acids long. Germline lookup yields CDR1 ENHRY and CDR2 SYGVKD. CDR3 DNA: TGTGCCATCAGTGGGGGACAGAGCACAGATACGCAGTATTTT. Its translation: CAISGGQSTDTQYF.

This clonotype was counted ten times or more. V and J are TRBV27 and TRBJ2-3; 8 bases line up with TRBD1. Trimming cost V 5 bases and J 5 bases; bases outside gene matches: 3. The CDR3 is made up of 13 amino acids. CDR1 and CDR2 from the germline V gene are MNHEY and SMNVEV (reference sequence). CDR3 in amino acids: CASSQGAGDTQYF. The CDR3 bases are TGTGCCAGCAGTCAGGGGGCGGGAGATACGCAGTATTTT.

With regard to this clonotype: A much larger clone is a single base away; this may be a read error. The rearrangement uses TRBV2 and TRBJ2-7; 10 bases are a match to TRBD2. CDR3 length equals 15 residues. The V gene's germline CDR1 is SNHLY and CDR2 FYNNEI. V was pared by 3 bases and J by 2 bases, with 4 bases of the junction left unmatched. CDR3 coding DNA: TGTGCCAGCAGTGATAGGCTAGCGGGAGCCTACGAGCAGTACTTC. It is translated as CASSDRLAGAYEQYF. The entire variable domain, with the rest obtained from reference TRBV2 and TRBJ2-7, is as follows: EPEVTQTPSHQVTQMGQEVILRCVPISNHLYFYWYRQILGQKVEFLVSFYNNEISEKSEIFDDQFSVERPDGSNFTLKIRSTKLEDSAMYFCASSDRLAGAYEQYFGPGTRLTVT.

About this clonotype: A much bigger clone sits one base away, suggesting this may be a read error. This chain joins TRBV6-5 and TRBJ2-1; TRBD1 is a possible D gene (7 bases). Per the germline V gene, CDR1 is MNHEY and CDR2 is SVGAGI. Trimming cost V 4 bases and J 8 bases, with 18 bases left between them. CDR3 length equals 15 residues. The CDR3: CASSSWRDSGYEQFF. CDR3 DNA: TGTGCCAGCAGTTCGTGGCGGGACAGCGGGTATGAGCAGTTCTTC.

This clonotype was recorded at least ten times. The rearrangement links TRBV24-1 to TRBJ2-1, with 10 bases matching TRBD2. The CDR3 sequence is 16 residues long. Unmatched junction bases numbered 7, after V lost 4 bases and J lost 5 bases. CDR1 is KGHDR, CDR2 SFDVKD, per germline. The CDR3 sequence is CATSDPSSGRHNEQFF. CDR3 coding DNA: TGTGCCACCAGTGACCCCTCTAGCGGGAGACACAATGAGCAGTTCTTC.

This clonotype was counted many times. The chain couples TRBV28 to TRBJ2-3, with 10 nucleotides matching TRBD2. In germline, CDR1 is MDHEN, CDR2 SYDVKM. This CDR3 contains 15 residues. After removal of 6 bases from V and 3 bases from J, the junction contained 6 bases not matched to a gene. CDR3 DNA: TGTGCCAGCAGCCCCGCTAGCGGGAGAACAGATACGCAGTATTTT. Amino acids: CASSPASGRTDTQYF.

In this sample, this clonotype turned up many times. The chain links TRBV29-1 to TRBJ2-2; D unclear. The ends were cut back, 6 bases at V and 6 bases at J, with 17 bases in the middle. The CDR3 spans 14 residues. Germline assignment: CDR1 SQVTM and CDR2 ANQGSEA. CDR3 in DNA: TGCAGCGTCGCAGGTGATTGGAGAGCCGGGGAGCTGTTTTTT. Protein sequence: CSVAGDWRAGELFF.